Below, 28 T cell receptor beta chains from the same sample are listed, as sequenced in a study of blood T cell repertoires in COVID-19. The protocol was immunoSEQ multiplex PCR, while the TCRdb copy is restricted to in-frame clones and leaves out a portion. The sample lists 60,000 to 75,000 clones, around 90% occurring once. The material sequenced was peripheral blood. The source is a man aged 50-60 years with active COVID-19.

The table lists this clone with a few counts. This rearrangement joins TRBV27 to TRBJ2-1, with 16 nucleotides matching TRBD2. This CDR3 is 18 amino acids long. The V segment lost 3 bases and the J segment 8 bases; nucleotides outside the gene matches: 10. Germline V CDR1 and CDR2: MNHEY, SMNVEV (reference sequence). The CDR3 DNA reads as TGTGCCAGCAGTTTTTTGGGGACTAGCGGGGGGGCCGTAGATGAGCAGTTCTTC. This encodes CASSFLGTSGGAVDEQFF.

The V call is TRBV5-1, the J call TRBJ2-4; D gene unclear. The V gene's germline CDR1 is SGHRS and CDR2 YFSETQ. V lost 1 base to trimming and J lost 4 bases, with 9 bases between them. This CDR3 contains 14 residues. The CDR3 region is CASSLSLSKNIQYF. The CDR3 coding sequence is TGCGCCAGCAGCTTGTCCCTGTCGAAAAACATTCAGTACTTC.

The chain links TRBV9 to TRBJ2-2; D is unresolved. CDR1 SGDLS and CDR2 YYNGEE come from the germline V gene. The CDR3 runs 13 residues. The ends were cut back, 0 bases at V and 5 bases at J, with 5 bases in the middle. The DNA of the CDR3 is TGTGCCAGCAGCGTAGACGGGACCGGGGAGCTGTTTTTT. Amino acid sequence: CASSVDGTGELFF.

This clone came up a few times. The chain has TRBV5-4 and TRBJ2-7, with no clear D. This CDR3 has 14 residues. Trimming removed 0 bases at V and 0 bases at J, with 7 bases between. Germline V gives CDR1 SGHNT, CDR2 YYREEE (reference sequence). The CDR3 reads CASSLDQNSYEQYF. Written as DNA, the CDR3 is TGTGCCAGCAGCTTGGATCAGAACTCCTACGAGCAGTACTTC.

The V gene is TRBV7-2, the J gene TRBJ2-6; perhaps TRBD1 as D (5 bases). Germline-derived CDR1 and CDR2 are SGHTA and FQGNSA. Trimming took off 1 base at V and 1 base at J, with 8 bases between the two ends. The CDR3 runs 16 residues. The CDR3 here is CASSLVSGSGANVLTF. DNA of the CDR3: TGTGCCAGCAGCTTAGTATCAGGGTCTGGGGCCAACGTCCTGACTTTC.

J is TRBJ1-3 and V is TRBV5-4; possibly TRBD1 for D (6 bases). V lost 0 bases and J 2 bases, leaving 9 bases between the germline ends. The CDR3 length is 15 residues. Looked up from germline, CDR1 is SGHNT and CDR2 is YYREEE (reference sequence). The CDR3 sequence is CASSLGQVTGNTIYF. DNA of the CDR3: TGTGCCAGCAGCTTGGGACAGGTCACTGGAAACACCATATATTTT. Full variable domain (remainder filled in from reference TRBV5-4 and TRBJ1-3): ETGVTQSPTHLIKTRGQQVTLRCSSQSGHNTVSWYQQALGQGPQFIFQYYREEENGRGNFPPRFSGLQFPNYSSELNVNALELDDSALYLCASSLGQVTGNTIYFGEGSWLTVV.

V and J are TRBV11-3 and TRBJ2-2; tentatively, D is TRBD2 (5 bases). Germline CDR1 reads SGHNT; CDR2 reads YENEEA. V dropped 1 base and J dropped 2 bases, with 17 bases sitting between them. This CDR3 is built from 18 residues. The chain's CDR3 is CASSLGRGAESNTGELFF. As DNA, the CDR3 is TGTGCCAGCAGCTTAGGTCGGGGAGCGGAATCTAACACCGGGGAGCTGTTTTTT.

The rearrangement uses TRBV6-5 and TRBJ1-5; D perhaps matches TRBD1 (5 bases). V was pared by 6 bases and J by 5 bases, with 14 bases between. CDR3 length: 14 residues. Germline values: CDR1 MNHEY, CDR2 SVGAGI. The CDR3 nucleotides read TGTGCCAGCAGGAGAAATCGGGGGGATCAGCCCCAGCATTTT. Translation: CASRRNRGDQPQHF.

DNA for the CDR3: TGTGCCAGCAGCCGGACAGGGGGCGCGGAAGATACGCAGTATTTT. It codes for CASSRTGGAEDTQYF. The rearrangement links TRBV27 to TRBJ2-3; 11 nucleotides line up with TRBD1. Germline V lookup: CDR1 MNHEY, CDR2 SMNVEV (reference sequence). Trimming at V came to 6 bases and at J to 5 bases, leaving 7 bases not matched to a gene. The CDR3 sequence is 15 residues long.

CDR3: CASSGPGTDTQYF. The CDR3 DNA reads TGTGCCAGCAGCGGTCCGGGCACAGATACGCAGTATTTT. The rearrangement uses TRBV7-2 and TRBJ2-3; D is ambiguous. V lost 5 bases to trimming and J lost 1 base, with 7 bases between them. Germline-derived CDR1 and CDR2 are SGHTA and FQGNSA. This CDR3 is 13 amino acids long. Supplemented by reference TRBV7-2 and TRBJ2-3, the full variable domain reads GAGVSQSPSNKVTEKGKDVELRCDPISGHTALYWYRQSLGQGLEFLIYFQGNSAPDKSGLPSDRFSAERTGGSVSTLTIQRTQQEDSAVYLCASSGPGTDTQYFGPGTRLTVL.

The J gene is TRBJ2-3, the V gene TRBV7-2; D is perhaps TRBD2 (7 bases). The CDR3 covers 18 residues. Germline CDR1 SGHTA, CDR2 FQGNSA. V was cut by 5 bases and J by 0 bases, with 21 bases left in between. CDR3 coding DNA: TGTGCCAGCAGCCCCCTGTTAAGCCGGGGGGCTAGCACAGATACGCAGTATTTT. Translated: CASSPLLSRGASTDTQYF.

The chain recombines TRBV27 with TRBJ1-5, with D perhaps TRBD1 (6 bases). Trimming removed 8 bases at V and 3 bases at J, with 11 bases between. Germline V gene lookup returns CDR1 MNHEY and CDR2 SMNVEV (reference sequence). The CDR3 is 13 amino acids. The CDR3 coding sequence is TGTGCCAGCGGGGACATTTACAATCAGCCCCAGCATTTT. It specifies CASGDIYNQPQHF.

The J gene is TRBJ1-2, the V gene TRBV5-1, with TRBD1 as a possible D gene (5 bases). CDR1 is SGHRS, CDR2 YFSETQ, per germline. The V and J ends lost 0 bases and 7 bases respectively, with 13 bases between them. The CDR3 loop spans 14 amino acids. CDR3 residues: CASSLGQGGVGYTF. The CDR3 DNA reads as TGCGCCAGCAGCTTGGGTCAGGGCGGAGTTGGCTACACCTTC.

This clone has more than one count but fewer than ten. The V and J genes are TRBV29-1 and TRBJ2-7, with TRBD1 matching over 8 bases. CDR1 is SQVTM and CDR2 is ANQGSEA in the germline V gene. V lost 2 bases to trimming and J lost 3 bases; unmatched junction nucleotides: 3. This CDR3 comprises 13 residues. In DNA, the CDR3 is TGCAGCGTTGAAAGGGACAGGAACTACGAGCAGTACTTC. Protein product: CSVERDRNYEQYF.

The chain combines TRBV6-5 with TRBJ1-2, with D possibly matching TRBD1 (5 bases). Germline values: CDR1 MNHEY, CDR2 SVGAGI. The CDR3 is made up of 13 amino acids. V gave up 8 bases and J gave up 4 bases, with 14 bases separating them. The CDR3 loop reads CASAPQATYGYTF. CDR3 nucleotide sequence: TGTGCCAGCGCCCCACAGGCTACCTATGGCTACACCTTC.

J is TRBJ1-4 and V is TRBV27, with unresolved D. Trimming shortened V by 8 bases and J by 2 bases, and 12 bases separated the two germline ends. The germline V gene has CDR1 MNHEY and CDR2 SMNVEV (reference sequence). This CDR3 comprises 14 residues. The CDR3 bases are TGTGCCAGCGGGCCCGGTGGCACTAATGAAAAACTGTTTTTT. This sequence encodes CASGPGGTNEKLFF.

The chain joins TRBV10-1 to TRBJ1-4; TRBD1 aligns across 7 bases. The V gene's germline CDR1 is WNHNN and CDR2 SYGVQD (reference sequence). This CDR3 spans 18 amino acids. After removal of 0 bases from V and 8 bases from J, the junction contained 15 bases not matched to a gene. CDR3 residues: CASSESFETGELKEKLFF. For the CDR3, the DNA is TGCGCCAGCAGTGAGTCTTTTGAAACAGGGGAACTGAAGGAAAAACTGTTTTTT.

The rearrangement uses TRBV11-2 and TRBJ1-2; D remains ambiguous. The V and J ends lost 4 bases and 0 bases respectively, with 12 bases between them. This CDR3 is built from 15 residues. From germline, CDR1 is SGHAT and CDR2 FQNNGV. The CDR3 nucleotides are TGTGCCAGCAGCTCCCGACTCCAAGCTAACTATGGCTACACCTTC. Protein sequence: CASSSRLQANYGYTF.

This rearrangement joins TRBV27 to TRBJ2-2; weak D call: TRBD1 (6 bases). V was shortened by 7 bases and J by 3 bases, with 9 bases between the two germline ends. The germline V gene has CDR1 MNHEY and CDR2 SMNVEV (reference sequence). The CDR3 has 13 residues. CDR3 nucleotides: TGTGCCAGCACAGGGACATACACCGGGGAGCTGTTTTTT. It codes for CASTGTYTGELFF.

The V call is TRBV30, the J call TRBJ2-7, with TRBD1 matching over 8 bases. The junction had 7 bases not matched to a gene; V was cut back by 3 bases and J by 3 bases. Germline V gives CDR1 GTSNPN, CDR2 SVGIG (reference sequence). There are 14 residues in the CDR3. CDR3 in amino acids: CAWRDRTGSYEQYF. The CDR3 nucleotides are TGTGCCTGGAGGGACCGGACAGGGAGCTACGAGCAGTACTTC.

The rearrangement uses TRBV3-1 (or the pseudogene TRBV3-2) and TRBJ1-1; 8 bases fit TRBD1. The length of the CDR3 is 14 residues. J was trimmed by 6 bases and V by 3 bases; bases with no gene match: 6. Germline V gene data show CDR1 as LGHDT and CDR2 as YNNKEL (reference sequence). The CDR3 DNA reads TGTGCCAGCAGCCAGGACCAACAGGGGGCTGAAGCTTTCTTT. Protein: CASSQDQQGAEAFF.

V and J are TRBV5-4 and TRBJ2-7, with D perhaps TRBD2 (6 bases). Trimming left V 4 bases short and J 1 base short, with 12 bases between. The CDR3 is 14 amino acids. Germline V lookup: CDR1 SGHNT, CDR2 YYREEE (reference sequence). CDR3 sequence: CASSPGLASYEQYF. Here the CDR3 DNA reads TGTGCCAGCAGCCCCGGTCTAGCGTCCTACGAGCAGTACTTC.

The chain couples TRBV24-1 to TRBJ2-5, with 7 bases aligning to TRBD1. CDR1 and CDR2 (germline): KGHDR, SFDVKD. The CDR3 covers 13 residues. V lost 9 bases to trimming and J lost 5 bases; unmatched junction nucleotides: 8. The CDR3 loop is CATSEGAGETQYF. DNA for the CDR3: TGTGCCACCTCCGAGGGGGCGGGCGAGACCCAGTACTTC.

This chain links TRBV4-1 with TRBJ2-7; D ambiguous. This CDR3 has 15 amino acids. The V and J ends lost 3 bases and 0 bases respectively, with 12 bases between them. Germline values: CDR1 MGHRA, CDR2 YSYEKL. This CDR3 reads CASSQGDKNSYEQYF. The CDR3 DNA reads TGCGCCAGCAGCCAGGGTGACAAAAACTCCTACGAGCAGTACTTC.

In DNA, the CDR3 is TGTGCCATCAGTGAGGAGGTATCTGGAAACACCATATATTTT. It specifies CAISEEVSGNTIYF. The rearrangement uses TRBV10-3 and TRBJ1-3; D gene uncertain. The CDR3 contains 14 residues. The germline V gene has CDR1 ENHRY and CDR2 SYGVKD. V lost 2 bases and J lost 1, with 6 bases in between.

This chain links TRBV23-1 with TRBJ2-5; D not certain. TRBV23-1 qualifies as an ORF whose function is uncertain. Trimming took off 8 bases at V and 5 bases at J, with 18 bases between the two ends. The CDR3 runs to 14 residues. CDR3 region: CASPLRAGLETQYF. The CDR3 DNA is TGCGCCAGCCCATTACGTGCAGGTTTGGAGACCCAGTACTTC.

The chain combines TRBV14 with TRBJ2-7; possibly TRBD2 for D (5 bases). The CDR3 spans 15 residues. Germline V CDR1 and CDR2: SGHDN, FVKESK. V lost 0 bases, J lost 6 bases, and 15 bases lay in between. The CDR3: CASSQEGGPIGEQYF. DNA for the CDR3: TGTGCCAGCAGCCAAGAAGGAGGACCGATCGGCGAGCAGTACTTC.

CDR3 nucleotide sequence: TGTGCCAGCAGTTACGGGACTTCCGGGGGAAAACTGTTTTTT. Translating it yields CASSYGTSGGKLFF. The V call is TRBV6-2 or TRBV6-3, the J call TRBJ1-4; D possibly corresponds to TRBD1 (5 bases). Trimming stripped 2 bases from V and 10 bases from J, with 14 bases between. This CDR3 has 14 residues. Germline CDR1 and CDR2: MNHEY and SVGEGT.